The 29 T cell receptor beta chains presented below share a single source sample, sequenced in a study of beta chain features in type 1 diabetes. Investigators reverse transcribed all isolated RNA, so they sequenced expressed TCRB transcripts. This table comes from immunoSEQ multiplex PCR, and its TCRdb copy is limited to in-frame clones, with some not included. The repertoire holds some 900,000 clones, with 15% to 20% as singletons. The specimen sequenced was naive CD4+ T cells from blood. The receptors originated from a woman aged 18-29 years in good health.

This clone was seen a handful of times. The chain uses TRBV11-2 and TRBJ2-2, with 15 bases aligning to TRBD2. The CDR3 contains 17 residues. V lost 6 bases and J lost 5; bases outside the gene matches: 7. Looked up from germline, CDR1 is SGHAT and CDR2 is FQNNGV. In DNA, the CDR3 is TGTGCCAGCAGATGGACTAGCGGGAGGGCCGGAACCGGGGAGCTGTTTTTT. It codes for CASRWTSGRAGTGELFF.

The chain employs TRBV15 and TRBJ2-1, with TRBD1 matching 7 bases. CDR1 and CDR2 from the germline V gene are LNHNV and YYDKDF (reference sequence). The CDR3 is 14 residues long. Trimming cost V 6 bases and J 9 bases; bases outside gene matches: 11. This CDR3 is CATRWGQPASEQFF. The CDR3 DNA reads as TGTGCCACCAGATGGGGACAGCCTGCTAGTGAGCAGTTCTTC.

The rearrangement uses TRBV18 and TRBJ2-1, with 8 bases aligning to TRBD2. The length of the CDR3 is 13 residues. CDR1 is KGHSH, CDR2 LQKENI, per germline. V was pared by 8 bases and J by 6 bases, with 6 bases of the junction left unmatched. The CDR3 region is CASRAGDRNEQFF. The CDR3 DNA follows: TGTGCCAGCCGAGCGGGAGACCGCAATGAGCAGTTCTTC.

The V gene is TRBV4-2, the J gene TRBJ2-3; 7 bases match TRBD1. Germline V gene sequence: CDR1 LGHNA, CDR2 YNFKEQ. V lost 5 bases and J lost 0; bases outside the gene matches: 14. The CDR3 has 18 residues. CDR3 in amino acids: CASSNQRLQGVSTDTQYF. In DNA form, the CDR3 reads TGTGCCAGCAGCAACCAAAGACTCCAGGGGGTCAGCACAGATACGCAGTATTTT.

This clone was counted only a few times. The chain joins TRBV4-3 to TRBJ2-7, with D maybe TRBD2 (5 bases). V lost 4 bases and J 4 bases, leaving 11 bases between the germline ends. The CDR3 contains 13 residues. Germline V gene lookup returns CDR1 LGHNA and CDR2 YSLEER. CDR3 loop: CASSPGREYEQYF. The CDR3 DNA reads as TGCGCCAGCAGCCCCGGACGGGAATACGAGCAGTACTTC.

This clone was counted between two and nine times. The V and J genes are TRBV4-2 and TRBJ2-2, with 13 bases fitting TRBD2. The V segment lost 3 bases and the J segment 5 bases; nucleotides outside the gene matches: 15. The CDR3 covers 20 residues. The germline V gene encodes CDR1 LGHNA and CDR2 YNFKEQ. CDR3 sequence (DNA): TGTGCCAGCAGCCACGGCGGACTAGCGGGAGTAGTACGGAGGACCGGGGAGCTGTTTTTT. This sequence encodes CASSHGGLAGVVRRTGELFF.

V and J are TRBV6-5 and TRBJ2-5; D might be TRBD2 (5 bases). Trimming left V 2 bases short and J 7 bases short, with 20 bases between. This CDR3 contains 16 residues. CDR1 is MNHEY, CDR2 SVGAGI, per germline. The CDR3 DNA sequence: TGTGCCAGCAGTTACCCCGATTTGGACTGGAGAGTGACCCAGTACTTC. Encoded protein: CASSYPDLDWRVTQYF.

This clone was detected a few times. The chain carries TRBV10-3 and TRBJ2-7, with TRBD1 matching over 7 bases. The germline V gene encodes CDR1 ENHRY and CDR2 SYGVKD. The V segment lost 5 bases and the J segment 3 bases; nucleotides outside the gene matches: 7. CDR3 length: 14 amino acids. CDR3 loop: CAISYRGLNYEQYF. The CDR3 DNA sequence: TGTGCCATCAGTTACAGGGGCCTGAACTACGAGCAGTACTTC.

The chain combines TRBV18 with TRBJ2-3; D gene uncertain. The V gene's germline CDR1 is KGHSH and CDR2 LQKENI. The CDR3 sequence is 16 residues long. V shed 3 bases and J shed 1 base, with 14 bases lying between them. In DNA form, the CDR3 reads TGTGCCAGCTCACCCCCATCCCGTGTGGGCACAGATACGCAGTATTTT. It yields the protein CASSPPSRVGTDTQYF.

The CDR3 protein is CAISEPGSDEQYF. As DNA, the CDR3 is TGTGCCATCAGTGAGCCCGGTTCGGACGAGCAGTACTTC. This chain connects TRBV10-3 to TRBJ2-7, with D uncertain. In germline, CDR1 is ENHRY, CDR2 SYGVKD. V was shortened by 2 bases and J by 5 bases, with 10 bases between the two germline ends. The CDR3 has 13 residues.

The chain joins TRBV18 to TRBJ2-3; 9 nucleotides match TRBD2. Germline lookup yields CDR1 KGHSH and CDR2 LQKENI. The ends lost 1 base at V and 14 bases at J; junction bases unmatched: 19. The CDR3 spans 17 residues. CDR3 sequence: CASSPRSVSGSPGSMYF. The CDR3 DNA is TGTGCCAGCTCACCACGGTCGGTTAGCGGGAGCCCTGGTTCCATGTATTTT.

The genes are TRBV27 and TRBJ2-5; TRBD1 matches at 8 bases. Germline V CDR1 and CDR2: MNHEY, SMNVEV (reference sequence). This CDR3 is 14 amino acids long. J was trimmed by 10 bases and V by 3 bases; bases with no gene match: 10. The DNA for the CDR3 is TGTGCCAGCAGTTTGACGGACAGGGCCTTGATCCAGTACTTC. Its protein product is CASSLTDRALIQYF.

J is TRBJ1-5 and V is TRBV28; TRBD1 is a possible D gene (5 bases). The germline V and J ends were trimmed by 3 bases and 2 bases, with 14 bases remaining between them. Per the germline V gene, CDR1 is MDHEN and CDR2 is SYDVKM. The CDR3 extends over 16 amino acids. The CDR3 bases are TGTGCCAGCAGTTTCCAACAGGCGAGGCGCAATCAGCCCCAGCATTTT. It specifies CASSFQQARRNQPQHF.

V gene TRBV2 combines with J gene TRBJ2-7, with D perhaps matching TRBD1 or TRBD2 (5 bases each). Looked up from germline, CDR1 is SNHLY and CDR2 is FYNNEI. V was pared by 5 bases and J by 5 bases, with 13 bases between. The CDR3 totals 13 residues. The CDR3, as DNA: TGTGCCAGCAGTACGGGGCTTGAGGACGAGCAGTACTTC. Its protein is CASSTGLEDEQYF.

This clone was counted only a few times. The rearrangement uses TRBV11-3 and TRBJ2-1; 7 bases are a match to TRBD2. The germline V gene has CDR1 SGHNT and CDR2 YENEEA. This CDR3 has 15 residues. The V gene end was trimmed by 1 base and the J gene end by 3 bases; junction bases not matched to a gene: 3. CDR3 sequence: CASSLVLACYNEQFF. In nucleotides, the CDR3 is TGTGCCAGCAGCTTAGTACTAGCGTGCTACAATGAGCAGTTCTTC. Complete variable domain (other parts from reference TRBV11-3 and TRBJ2-1): EAGVVQSPRYKIIEKKQPVAFWCNPISGHNTLYWYLQNLGQGPELLIRYENEEAVDDSQLPKDRFSAERLKGVDSTLKIQPAELGDSAVYLCASSLVLACYNEQFFGPGTRLTVL.

The J gene is TRBJ2-1, the V gene TRBV18, with TRBD2 matching over 8 bases. V lost 8 bases and J lost 9; bases outside the gene matches: 15. CDR1 and CDR2 from the germline V gene are KGHSH and LQKENI. This CDR3 is 15 amino acids long. The CDR3 region is CASRPSGSLWSEQFF. The CDR3 nucleotides are TGTGCCAGCCGGCCGAGCGGGAGTCTGTGGAGTGAGCAGTTCTTC. The full variable domain, completed using reference TRBV18 and TRBJ2-1, is NAGVMQNPRHLVRRRGQEARLRCSPMKGHSHVYWYRQLPEEGLKFMVYLQKENIIDESGMPKERFSAEFPKEGPSILRIQQVVRGDSAAYFCASRPSGSLWSEQFFGPGTRLTVL.

J is TRBJ2-7 and V is TRBV28, with TRBD1 identical over 9 bases. With V trimmed by 6 bases and J by 6 bases, 12 bases remained unmatched. The CDR3 consists of 15 residues. Germline V gives CDR1 MDHEN, CDR2 SYDVKM. The CDR3 region has the DNA TGTGCCAGCAGCGAATCCGGGACAGGGTCATTCGAGCAGTACTTC. Protein product: CASSESGTGSFEQYF.

The chain combines TRBV7-2 with TRBJ1-1, with a possible D match to TRBD1 (5 bases). Between the trimmed V and J ends, which lost 4 bases and 6 bases, there was a span of 9 bases. This CDR3 is built from 12 residues. Germline V lookup: CDR1 SGHTA, CDR2 FQGNSA. Here the CDR3 reads CASSSSRAEAFF. The CDR3 DNA is TGTGCCAGCAGCTCGTCCAGGGCTGAAGCTTTCTTT.

The genes are TRBV28 and TRBJ2-3; 9 nucleotides match TRBD2. The V segment lost 5 bases and the J segment 6 bases; nucleotides outside the gene matches: 6. The CDR3 spans 14 residues. Per the germline V gene, CDR1 is MDHEN and CDR2 is SYDVKM. CDR3 sequence: CASSNSGSSDTQYF. In nucleotides, the CDR3 is TGTGCCAGCAGTAATAGCGGGAGCTCGGATACGCAGTATTTT. Combining the CDR3 with reference TRBV28 and TRBJ2-3 gives the whole variable domain DVKVTQSSRYLVKRTGEKVFLECVQDMDHENMFWYRQDPGLGLRLIYFSYDVKMKEKGDIPEGYSVSREKKERFSLILESASTNQTSMYLCASSNSGSSDTQYFGPGTRLTVL.

This clone has more than one count but fewer than ten. This sample includes further DNA sequences coding for the same CDR3. The V call is TRBV28, the J call TRBJ2-7; D gene ambiguous. Trimming took 6 bases from V and 1 from J, leaving 7 bases between them. Germline assignment: CDR1 MDHEN and CDR2 SYDVKM. The CDR3 has 12 residues. This CDR3 is CASRSSSYEQYF. DNA of the CDR3: TGTGCCAGCAGGTCCAGTTCCTACGAGCAGTACTTC.

The CDR3 nucleotides read TGTGCCAGCAGCTTAAAGAGGGGGAAGAGGTACGAGCAGTACTTC. This codes for CASSLKRGKRYEQYF. The chain combines TRBV7-3 with TRBJ2-7; D might be TRBD1 (6 bases). In germline, CDR1 is SGHTA, CDR2 FQGTGA. Deletions cut 1 base from V and 4 bases from J, with 14 bases between. The CDR3 length is 15 residues.

This chain links TRBV25-1 with TRBJ1-4; D uncertain. The V gene's germline CDR1 is MGHDK and CDR2 SYGVNS. V lost 5 bases and J 0 bases, leaving 13 bases between the germline ends. The CDR3 runs 16 residues. CDR3 nucleotide sequence: TGTGCCAGCAGTCTCGGGCTGCGTGCAACTAATGAAAAACTGTTTTTT. Encoded protein: CASSLGLRATNEKLFF.

The chain recombines TRBV19 with TRBJ2-7; no clear D. There are 13 residues in the CDR3. V lost 3 bases to trimming and J lost 6 bases, with 12 bases between them. CDR1 is LNHDA and CDR2 is SQIVND in the germline V gene (reference sequence). This CDR3 reads CASSIDGNTEQYF. The CDR3 coding sequence is TGTGCCAGTAGTATCGACGGCAATACCGAGCAGTACTTC.

The chain carries TRBV2 and TRBJ2-3; 7 nucleotides agree with TRBD2. The CDR3 totals 15 residues. The V gene end was trimmed by 4 bases and the J gene end by 1 base; junction bases not matched to a gene: 5. The V gene's germline CDR1 is SNHLY and CDR2 FYNNEI. DNA of the CDR3: TGTGCCAGCAGTGTAGAACGGGGGGGCACAGATACGCAGTATTTT. Translation gives CASSVERGGTDTQYF.

The genes are TRBV19 and TRBJ2-5, with D possibly being TRBD2 (5 bases). This CDR3 region has 15 residues. V lost 9 bases and J 2 bases, leaving 19 bases between the germline ends. Germline V gene data show CDR1 as LNHDA and CDR2 as SQIVND (reference sequence). In DNA, the CDR3 is TGTGCCAGCACTAGAAAAGGGCTTAAGCAAGAGACCCAGTACTTC. It yields the protein CASTRKGLKQETQYF.

In this sample, this clone turned up a few times. V and J are TRBV18 and TRBJ2-2, with D perhaps being TRBD1 or TRBD2 (5 bases each). Trimming cost V 5 bases and J 0 bases, with 13 bases left between them. The germline CDR1 and CDR2 sequences are KGHSH and LQKENI. The CDR3 covers 16 residues. In DNA, the CDR3 is TGTGCCAGCTCATCGAGGGGCAGTCCGAACACCGGGGAGCTGTTTTTT. It translates to CASSSRGSPNTGELFF. Using reference TRBV18 and TRBJ2-2 for the parts outside the CDR3, the full variable domain is NAGVMQNPRHLVRRRGQEARLRCSPMKGHSHVYWYRQLPEEGLKFMVYLQKENIIDESGMPKERFSAEFPKEGPSILRIQQVVRGDSAAYFCASSSRGSPNTGELFFGEGSRLTVL.

The CDR3 DNA is TGTGCCAGCAGCTTACCGGCTCAGCCCCTCTCCTACGAGCAGTACTTC. Amino acids: CASSLPAQPLSYEQYF. The chain recombines TRBV11-2 with TRBJ2-7, with D uncertain. V lost 2 bases and J lost 0, with 14 bases in between. Germline lookup yields CDR1 SGHAT and CDR2 FQNNGV. CDR3 length equals 16 residues.

The chain carries TRBV6-6 and TRBJ2-7, with 11 bases fitting TRBD2. Per the germline V gene, CDR1 is MNHNY and CDR2 is SVGAGI (reference sequence). CDR3 length: 15 amino acids. V trimming: 6 bases; J trimming: 3 bases; junction bases outside the gene matches: 7. The CDR3 here is CASSYTSGGGYEQYF. DNA for the CDR3: TGTGCCAGCAGCTATACTAGCGGGGGTGGCTACGAGCAGTACTTC.

Comments on this clone: The same CDR3 is also encoded by other DNA sequences in this sample. CDR3 DNA sequence: TGCAGTGCTCTTCCACAGGAGACCCAGTACTTC. Encoded protein: CSALPQETQYF. This chain links TRBV20-1 with TRBJ2-5; no reliable D call. Trimming shortened V by 5 bases and J by 5 bases, and 9 bases separated the two germline ends. Germline assignment: CDR1 DFQATT and CDR2 SNEGSKA (reference sequence). The CDR3 sequence is 11 residues long.